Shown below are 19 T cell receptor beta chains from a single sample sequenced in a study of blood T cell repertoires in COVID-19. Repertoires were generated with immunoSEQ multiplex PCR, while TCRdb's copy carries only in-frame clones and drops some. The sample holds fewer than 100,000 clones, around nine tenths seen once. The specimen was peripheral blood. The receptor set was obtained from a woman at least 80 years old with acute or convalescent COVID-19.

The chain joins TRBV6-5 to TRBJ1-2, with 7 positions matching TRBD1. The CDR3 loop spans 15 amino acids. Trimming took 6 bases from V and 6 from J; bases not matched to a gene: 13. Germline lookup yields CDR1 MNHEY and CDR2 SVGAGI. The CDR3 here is CASSPTGARAHGYTF. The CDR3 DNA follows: TGTGCCAGCAGCCCCACAGGGGCCAGGGCCCATGGCTACACCTTC.

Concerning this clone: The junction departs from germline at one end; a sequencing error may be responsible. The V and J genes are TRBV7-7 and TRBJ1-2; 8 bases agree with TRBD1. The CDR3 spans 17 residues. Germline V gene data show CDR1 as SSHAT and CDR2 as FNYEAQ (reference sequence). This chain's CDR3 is CASSYPGRGHPNYGYTF. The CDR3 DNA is TGTGCTAGCAGCTATCCTGGCAGGGGGCACCCCAACTATGGCTACACCTTC.

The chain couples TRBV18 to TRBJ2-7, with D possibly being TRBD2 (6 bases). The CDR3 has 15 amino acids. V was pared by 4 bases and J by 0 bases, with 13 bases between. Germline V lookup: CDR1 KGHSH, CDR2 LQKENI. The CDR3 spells CASSLGRDFSYEQYF. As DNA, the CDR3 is TGTGCCAGCTCACTCGGACGGGACTTCTCCTACGAGCAGTACTTC.

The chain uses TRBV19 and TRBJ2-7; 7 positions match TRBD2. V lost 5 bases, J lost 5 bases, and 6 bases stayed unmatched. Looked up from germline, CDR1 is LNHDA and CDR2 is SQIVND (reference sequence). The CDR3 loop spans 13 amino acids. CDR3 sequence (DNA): TGTGCCAGTAGTCGAGCGGGGACCCACGAGCAGTACTTC. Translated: CASSRAGTHEQYF. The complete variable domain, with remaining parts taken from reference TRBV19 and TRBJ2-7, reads DGGITQSPKYLFRKEGQNVTLSCEQNLNHDAMYWYRQDPGQGLRLIYYSQIVNDFQKGDIAEGYSVSREKKESFPLTVTSAQKNPTAFYLCASSRAGTHEQYFGPGTRLTVT.

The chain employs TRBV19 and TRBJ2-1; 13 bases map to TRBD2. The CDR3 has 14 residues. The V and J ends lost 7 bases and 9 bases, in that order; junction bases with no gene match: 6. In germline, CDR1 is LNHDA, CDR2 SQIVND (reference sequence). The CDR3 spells CASTGLAGVGEQFF. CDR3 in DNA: TGTGCCAGTACTGGACTAGCGGGAGTAGGTGAGCAGTTCTTC.

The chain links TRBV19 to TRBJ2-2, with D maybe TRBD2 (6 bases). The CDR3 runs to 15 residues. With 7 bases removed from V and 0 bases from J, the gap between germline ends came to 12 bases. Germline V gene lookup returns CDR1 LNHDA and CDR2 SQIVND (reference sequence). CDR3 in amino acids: CASNRAGTNTGELFF. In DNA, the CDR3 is TGTGCCAGTAACAGAGCGGGTACGAACACCGGGGAGCTGTTTTTT. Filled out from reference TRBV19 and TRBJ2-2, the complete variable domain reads DGGITQSPKYLFRKEGQNVTLSCEQNLNHDAMYWYRQDPGQGLRLIYYSQIVNDFQKGDIAEGYSVSREKKESFPLTVTSAQKNPTAFYLCASNRAGTNTGELFFGEGSRLTVL.

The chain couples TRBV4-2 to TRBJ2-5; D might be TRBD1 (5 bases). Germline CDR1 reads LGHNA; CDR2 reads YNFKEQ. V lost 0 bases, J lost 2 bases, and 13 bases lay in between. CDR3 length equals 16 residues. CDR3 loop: CASSQEIQGRQETQYF. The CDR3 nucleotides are TGTGCCAGCAGCCAAGAGATCCAGGGTCGGCAAGAGACCCAGTACTTC.

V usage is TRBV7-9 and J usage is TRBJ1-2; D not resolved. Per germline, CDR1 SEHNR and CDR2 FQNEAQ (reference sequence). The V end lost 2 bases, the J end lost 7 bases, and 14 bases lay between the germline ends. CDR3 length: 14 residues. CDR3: CASSLRDQAGGYTF. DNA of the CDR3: TGTGCCAGCAGCTTACGGGATCAGGCCGGTGGCTACACCTTC.

The CDR3 sequence is CASSSQDRGTDTQYF. The DNA of the CDR3 is TGTGCCAGTAGTTCCCAAGACAGGGGGACAGATACGCAGTATTTT. The chain combines TRBV19 with TRBJ2-3; 9 bases fit TRBD1. CDR1 LNHDA and CDR2 SQIVND come from the germline V gene (reference sequence). The CDR3 runs 15 residues. Trimming took 5 bases from V and 3 from J; bases not matched to a gene: 6.

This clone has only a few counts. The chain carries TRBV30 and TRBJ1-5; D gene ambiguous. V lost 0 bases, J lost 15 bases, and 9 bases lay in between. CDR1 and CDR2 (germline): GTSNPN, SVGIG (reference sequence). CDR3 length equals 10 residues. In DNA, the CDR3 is TGTGCCTGGAGTGTTGCCCTCGGGCATTTT. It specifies CAWSVALGHF.

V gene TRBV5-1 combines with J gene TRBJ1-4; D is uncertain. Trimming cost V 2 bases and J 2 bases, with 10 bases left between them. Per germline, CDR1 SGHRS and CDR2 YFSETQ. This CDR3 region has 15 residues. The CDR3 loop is CASSFDGATNEKLFF. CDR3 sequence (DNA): TGCGCCAGCAGCTTTGATGGTGCGACTAATGAAAAACTGTTTTTT.

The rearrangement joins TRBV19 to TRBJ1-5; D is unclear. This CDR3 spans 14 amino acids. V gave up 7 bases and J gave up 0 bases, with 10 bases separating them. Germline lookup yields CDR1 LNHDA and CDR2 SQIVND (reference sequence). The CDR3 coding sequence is TGTGCCAGTACCCGACTTTATAGCAATCAGCCCCAGCATTTT. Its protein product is CASTRLYSNQPQHF.

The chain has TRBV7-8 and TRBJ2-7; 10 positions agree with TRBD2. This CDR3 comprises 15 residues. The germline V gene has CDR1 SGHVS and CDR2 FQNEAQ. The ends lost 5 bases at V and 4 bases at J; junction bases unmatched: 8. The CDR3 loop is CASSPKRGGGYEQYF. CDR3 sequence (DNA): TGTGCCAGCAGCCCTAAGCGGGGGGGCGGATACGAGCAGTACTTC.

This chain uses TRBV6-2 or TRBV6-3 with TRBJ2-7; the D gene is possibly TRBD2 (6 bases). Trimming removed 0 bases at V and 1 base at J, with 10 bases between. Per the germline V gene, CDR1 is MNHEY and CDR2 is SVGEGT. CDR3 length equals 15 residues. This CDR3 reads CASSYSDSGSYEQYF. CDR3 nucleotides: TGTGCCAGCAGTTACTCGGATAGCGGATCCTACGAGCAGTACTTC.

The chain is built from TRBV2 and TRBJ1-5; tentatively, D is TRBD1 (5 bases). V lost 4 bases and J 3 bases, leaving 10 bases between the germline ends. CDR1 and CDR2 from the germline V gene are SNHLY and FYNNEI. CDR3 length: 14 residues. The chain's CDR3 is CASSASQDNQPQHF. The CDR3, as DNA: TGTGCCAGCAGTGCTTCACAGGACAATCAGCCCCAGCATTTT.

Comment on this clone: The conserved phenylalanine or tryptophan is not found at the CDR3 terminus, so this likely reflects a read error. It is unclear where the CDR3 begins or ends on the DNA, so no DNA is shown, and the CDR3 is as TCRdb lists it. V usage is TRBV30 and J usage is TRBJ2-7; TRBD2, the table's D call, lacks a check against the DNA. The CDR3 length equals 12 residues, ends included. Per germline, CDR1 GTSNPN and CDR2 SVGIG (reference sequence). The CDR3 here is CAWSVKSGRAHI.

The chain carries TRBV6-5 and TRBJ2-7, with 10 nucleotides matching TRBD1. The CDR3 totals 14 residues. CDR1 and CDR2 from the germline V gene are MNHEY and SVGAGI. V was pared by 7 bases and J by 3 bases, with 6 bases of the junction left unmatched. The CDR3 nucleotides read TGTGCCAGCACCAGACAGGGGGCGGGCTACGAGCAGTACTTC. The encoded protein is CASTRQGAGYEQYF.

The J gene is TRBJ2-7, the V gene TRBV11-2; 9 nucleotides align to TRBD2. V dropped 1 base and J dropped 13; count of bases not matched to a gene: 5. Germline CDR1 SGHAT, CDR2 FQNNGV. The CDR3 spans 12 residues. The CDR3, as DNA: TGTGCCAGCAGCTTAGGCTCTAGCGGGAAATACTTC. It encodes CASSLGSSGKYF.

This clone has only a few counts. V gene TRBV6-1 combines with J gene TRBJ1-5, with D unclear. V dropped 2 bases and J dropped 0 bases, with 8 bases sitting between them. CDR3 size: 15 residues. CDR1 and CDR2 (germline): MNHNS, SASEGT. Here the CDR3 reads CASSEPEYSNQPQHF. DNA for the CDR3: TGTGCCAGCAGTGAACCGGAGTATAGCAATCAGCCCCAGCATTTT.